These T cell receptor beta chains were read from a single sample in a study of blood T cell repertoires in COVID-19. TCRdb's copy holds only in-frame clones and misses some; the assay was immunoSEQ multiplex PCR. The repertoire holds about 150,000 clones, with 78% as singletons. Sequencing was done on a sample of peripheral blood. The receptors come from a man older than 75 with acute or convalescent COVID-19. CDR3s include the opening cysteine and the closing phenylalanine or tryptophan. Fields, in order: clone size, D gene, J gene, CDR3 length, V gene, CDR3 DNA, CDR3 protein. The D gene is left open where the match is weak. Not all rows give a size; the values are once, few, many and, for expanded clones, a class.

-	-	TRBJ1-4	13	TRBV27	TGTGCCAGCAGTTTAGCTAATAATGAAAAACTGTTTTTT	CASSLANNEKLFF
-	-	TRBJ2-7	15	TRBV24-1	TGTGCCACCAGTGATTTAACGCCGAGCTCCTACGAGCAGTACTTC	CATSDLTPSSYEQYF
once	TRBD1	TRBJ2-5	15	TRBV15	TGTGCCACCAGCAGAGATCCAACAGGGGAAGAGACCCAGTACTTC	CATSRDPTGEETQYF
-	TRBD2	TRBJ2-5	18	TRBV11-3	TGTGCCAGCAGCTTAGGAGGGACTAGCGGGGGCTCGGGAGAGACCCAGTACTTC	CASSLGGTSGGSGETQYF
-	TRBD2	TRBJ2-2	20	TRBV4-2	TGTGCCAGCAGCCGAGAAGATCTTAAGGGGCTAGCGGGACACACCGGGGAGCTGTTTTTT	CASSREDLKGLAGHTGELFF
few	TRBD1	TRBJ1-5	17	TRBV10-3	TGTGCCATCAGTGAGTCGTGGGGACAGGCTAGCAATCAGCCCCAGCATTTT	CAISESWGQASNQPQHF
-	-	TRBJ1-1	15	TRBV18	TGTGCCAGCTCACCGTCGGGGTATGGGAACACTGAAGCTTTCTTT	CASSPSGYGNTEAFF
-	-	TRBJ1-1	16	TRBV28	TGTGCCAGCCATACTGCCGCTGTGTCGTCCGACACTGAAGCTTTCTTT	CASHTAAVSSDTEAFF
few	TRBD2	TRBJ2-1	16	TRBV7-9	TGTGCCAGCACTCCCTCGGGGAGGGCCTCATACAATGAGCAGTTCTTC	CASTPSGRASYNEQFF
-	TRBD2	TRBJ2-7	14	TRBV6-5	TGTGCCAGCCCGAGGGGAGGGAGCTCCTACGAGCAGTACTTC	CASPRGGSSYEQYF
-	-	TRBJ1-2	13	TRBV5-1	TGCGCCAGCAGCCCACCGGCAGGCTATGGCTACACCTTC	CASSPPAGYGYTF
-	-	TRBJ1-5	15	TRBV21-1	TGTGCCAGCAGTGAGGGCCTCTATAGCAATCAGCCCCAGCATTTT	CASSEGLYSNQPQHF
-	-	TRBJ1-1	14	TRBV11-1	TGTGCCAGCAGCTTGCGCAGGGTCGACACTGAAGCTTTCTTT	CASSLRRVDTEAFF
-	TRBD1	TRBJ1-2	15	TRBV5-1	TGCGCCAGCAGCTTGGACGGGCAGGGGGCCGGTGGCTACACCTTC	CASSLDGQGAGGYTF
-	-	TRBJ1-5	11	TRBV6-5	TGTGCCAGCAGTCAGAATCAGCCCCAGCATTTT	CASSQNQPQHF
once	TRBD1	TRBJ1-4	13	TRBV30	TGTGCCTGGGCCGGGACAGGGGGTCGAAAACTGTTTTTT	CAWAGTGGRKLFF
-	-	TRBJ1-1	13	TRBV9	TGTGCCAGCAGCGTTTTAAGCAACACTGAAGCTTTCTTT	CASSVLSNTEAFF
-	-	TRBJ1-5	16	TRBV4-2	TGTGCCAGCAGCCAAGATAGGGGAGGGGAAAATCAGCCCCAGCATTTT	CASSQDRGGENQPQHF
-	-	TRBJ2-5	17	TRBV9	TGTGCCAGCAGCGTAGCGCCAGGGGAGAGGGGCAGGGAGACCCAGTACTTC	CASSVAPGERGRETQYF
-	-	TRBJ1-4	16	TRBV19	TGTGCCAGTAGTGGTTTCATCGAGTCAACTAATGAAAAACTGTTTTTT	CASSGFIESTNEKLFF
-	-	TRBJ2-5	15	TRBV5-1	TGCGCCAGCAGCCGTCGGGCGGGTGTACAAGAGACCCAGTACTTC	CASSRRAGVQETQYF
-	-	TRBJ2-2	16	TRBV19	TGTGCCAGTAGCCAGGGGCGCCTTACGAACACCGGGGAGCTGTTTTTT	CASSQGRLTNTGELFF
-	-	TRBJ1-2	15	TRBV10-3	TGTGCCATCAGTGAGTCCACAGGCTATGACTATGGCTACACCTTC	CAISESTGYDYGYTF
-	TRBD2	TRBJ2-5	15	TRBV7-8	TGTGCCAGCAGCTCGGGACTAGCGGCCCAAGAGACCCAGTACTTC	CASSSGLAAQETQYF
few	-	TRBJ2-7	17	TRBV7-8	TGTGCCAGCCGAGCGGACAGGTGGGAGGCCAGCTCCTACGAGCAGTACTTC	CASRADRWEASSYEQYF
once	-	TRBJ2-7	14	TRBV19	TGTGCCAGTAGTATAAGGAGGACCCCCTACGAGCAGTACTTC	CASSIRRTPYEQYF
-	-	TRBJ1-4	18	TRBV7-2	TGTGCCAGCAGCTTAGCGGGACGGGGGGCTGGAACTAATGAAAAACTGTTTTTT	CASSLAGRGAGTNEKLFF
-	TRBD1	TRBJ1-1	15	TRBV7-2	TGTGCCAGCAGTCCCCAGGGGGGTACGAACACTGAAGCTTTCTTT	CASSPQGGTNTEAFF
-	TRBD1	TRBJ2-3	13	TRBV10-1	TGCGCCAGCGGACAGGGTGGGACAGATACGCAGTATTTT	CASGQGGTDTQYF
-	TRBD1	TRBJ2-2	18	TRBV5-1	TGCGCCAGCAGCCTGACAGGGGGATGGGACTATTTCACCGGGGAGCTGTTTTTT	CASSLTGGWDYFTGELFF
-	-	TRBJ2-2	15	TRBV11-2	TGTGCCAGCAGCTTAGATGGCGGGAACACCGGGGAGCTGTTTTTT	CASSLDGGNTGELFF